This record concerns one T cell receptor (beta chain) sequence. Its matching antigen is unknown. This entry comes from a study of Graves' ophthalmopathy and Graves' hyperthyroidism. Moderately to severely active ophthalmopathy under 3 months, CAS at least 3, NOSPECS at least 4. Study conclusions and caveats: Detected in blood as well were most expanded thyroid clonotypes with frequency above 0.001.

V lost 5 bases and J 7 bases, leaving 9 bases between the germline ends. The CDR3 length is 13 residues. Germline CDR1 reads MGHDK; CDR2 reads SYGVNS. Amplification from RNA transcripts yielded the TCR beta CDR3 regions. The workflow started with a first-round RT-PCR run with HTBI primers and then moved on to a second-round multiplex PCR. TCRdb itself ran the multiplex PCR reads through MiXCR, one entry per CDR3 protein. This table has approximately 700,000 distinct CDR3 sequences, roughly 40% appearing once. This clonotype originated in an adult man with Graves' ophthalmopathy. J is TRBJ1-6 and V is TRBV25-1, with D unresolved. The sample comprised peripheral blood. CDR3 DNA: TGTGCCAGCAGTCTGATGTGGAATTCACCCCTCCACTTT. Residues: CASSLMWNSPLHF.